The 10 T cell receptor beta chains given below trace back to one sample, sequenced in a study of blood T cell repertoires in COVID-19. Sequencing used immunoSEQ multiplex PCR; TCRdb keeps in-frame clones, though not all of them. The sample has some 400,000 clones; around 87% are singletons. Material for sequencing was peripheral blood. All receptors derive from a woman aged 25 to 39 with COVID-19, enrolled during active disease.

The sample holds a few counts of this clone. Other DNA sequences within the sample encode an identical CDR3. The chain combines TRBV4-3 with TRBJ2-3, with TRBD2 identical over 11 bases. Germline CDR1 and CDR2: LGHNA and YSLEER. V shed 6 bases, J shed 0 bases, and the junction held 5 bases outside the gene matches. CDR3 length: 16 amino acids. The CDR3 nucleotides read TGCGCCAGCAGTCCCGGGACTAGCGGAAGCACAGATACGCAGTATTTT. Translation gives CASSPGTSGSTDTQYF.

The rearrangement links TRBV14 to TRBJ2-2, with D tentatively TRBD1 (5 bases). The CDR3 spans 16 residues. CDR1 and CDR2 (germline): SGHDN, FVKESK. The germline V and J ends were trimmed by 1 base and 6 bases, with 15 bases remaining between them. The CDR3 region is CASSQGNWTKAGELFF. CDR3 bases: TGTGCCAGCAGCCAAGGAAACTGGACAAAGGCCGGGGAGCTGTTTTTT. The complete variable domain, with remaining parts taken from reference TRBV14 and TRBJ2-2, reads EAGVTQFPSHSVIEKGQTVTLRCDPISGHDNLYWYRRVMGKEIKFLLHFVKESKQDESGMPNNRFLAERTGGTYSTLKVQPAELEDSGVYFCASSQGNWTKAGELFFGEGSRLTVL.

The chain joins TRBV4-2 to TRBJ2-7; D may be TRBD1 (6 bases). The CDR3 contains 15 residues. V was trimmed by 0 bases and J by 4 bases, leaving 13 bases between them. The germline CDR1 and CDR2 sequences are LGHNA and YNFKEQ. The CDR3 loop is CASSQDEQGVYEQYF. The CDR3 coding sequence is TGTGCCAGCAGCCAAGATGAACAGGGAGTGTACGAGCAGTACTTC.

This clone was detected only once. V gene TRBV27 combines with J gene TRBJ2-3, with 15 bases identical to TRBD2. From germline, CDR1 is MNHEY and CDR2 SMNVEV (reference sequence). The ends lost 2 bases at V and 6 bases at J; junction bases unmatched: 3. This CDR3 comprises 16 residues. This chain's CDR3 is CASSLRGTSGRDTQYF. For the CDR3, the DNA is TGTGCCAGCAGTTTAAGGGGGACTAGCGGGAGGGATACGCAGTATTTT.

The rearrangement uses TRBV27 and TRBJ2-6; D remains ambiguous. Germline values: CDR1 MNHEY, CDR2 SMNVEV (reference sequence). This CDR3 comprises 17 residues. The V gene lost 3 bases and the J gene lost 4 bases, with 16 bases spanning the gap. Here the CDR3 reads CASSFLPVRVGANVLTF. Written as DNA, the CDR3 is TGTGCCAGCAGTTTCCTTCCCGTTCGGGTCGGGGCCAACGTCCTGACTTTC.

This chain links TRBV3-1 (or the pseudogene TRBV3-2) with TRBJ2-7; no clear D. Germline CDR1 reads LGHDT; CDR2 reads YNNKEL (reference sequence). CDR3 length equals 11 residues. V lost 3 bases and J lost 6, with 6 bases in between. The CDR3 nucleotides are TGTGCCAGCAGCCAGGTTAGCGAGCAGTACTTC. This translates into CASSQVSEQYF.

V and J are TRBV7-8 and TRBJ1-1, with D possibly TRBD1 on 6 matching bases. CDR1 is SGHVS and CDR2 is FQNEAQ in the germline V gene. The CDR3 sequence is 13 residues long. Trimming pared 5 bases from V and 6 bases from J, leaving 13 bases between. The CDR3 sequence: CASSLYRVSEAFF. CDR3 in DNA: TGTGCCAGCAGCCTGTACAGGGTCTCTGAAGCTTTCTTT.

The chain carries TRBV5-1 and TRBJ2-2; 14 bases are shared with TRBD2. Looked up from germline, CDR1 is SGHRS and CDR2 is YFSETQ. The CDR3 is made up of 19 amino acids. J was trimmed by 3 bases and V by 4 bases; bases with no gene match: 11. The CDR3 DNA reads TGCGCCAGCAGCGGGGGACTAGCGGGAGATATTAAATACACCGGGGAGCTGTTTTTT. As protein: CASSGGLAGDIKYTGELFF.

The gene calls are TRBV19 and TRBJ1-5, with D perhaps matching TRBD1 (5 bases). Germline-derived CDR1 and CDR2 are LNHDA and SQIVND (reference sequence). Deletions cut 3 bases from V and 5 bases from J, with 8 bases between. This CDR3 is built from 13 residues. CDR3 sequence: CASSIIRDQPQHF. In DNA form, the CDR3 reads TGTGCCAGTAGTATTATCAGGGATCAGCCCCAGCATTTT.

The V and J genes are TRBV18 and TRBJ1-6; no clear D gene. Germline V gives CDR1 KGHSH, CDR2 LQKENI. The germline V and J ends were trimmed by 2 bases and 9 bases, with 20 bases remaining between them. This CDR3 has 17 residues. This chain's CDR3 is CASSPKDPGFRSSPLHF. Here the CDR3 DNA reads TGTGCCAGCTCACCAAAAGATCCGGGATTTCGGAGTTCACCCCTCCACTTT.